These 32 T cell receptor beta chains share one sample of origin, sequenced in a study of T cell responses to AZD1222 COVID-19 vaccine. The assay was immunoSEQ multiplex PCR, and TCRdb's table has in-frame clones only and misses some. Of 74,000 or so clones in the sample, roughly 80% are singletons; the top ten hold around 20%. This sample comprised peripheral blood, obtained on day 0 of AZD1222 vaccination. The receptor set was obtained from an adult in good health.

The sample holds one count of this clone. V gene TRBV28 combines with J gene TRBJ2-1, with 9 nucleotides matching TRBD2. CDR1 and CDR2 (germline): MDHEN, SYDVKM. The CDR3 is 15 amino acids. Losses at the gene ends were 6 bases for V and 7 bases for J; bases not matched to a gene: 10. CDR3: CASSRSGSSGNEQFF. DNA for the CDR3: TGTGCCAGCAGCCGTAGCGGGAGCTCTGGAAATGAGCAGTTCTTC.

CDR3: CASSFLSPYEQYF. CDR3 nucleotide sequence: TGTGCCAGCAGTTTTCTGTCTCCCTACGAGCAGTACTTC. This chain joins TRBV28 and TRBJ2-7; no definite D call. Looked up from germline, CDR1 is MDHEN and CDR2 is SYDVKM. V lost 3 bases, J lost 2 bases, and 8 bases lay in between. The CDR3 has 13 residues.

The rearrangement links TRBV4-2 to TRBJ1-1; 8 nucleotides align to TRBD1. CDR3 size: 17 residues. J was trimmed by 8 bases and V by 2 bases; bases with no gene match: 16. Germline V lookup: CDR1 LGHNA, CDR2 YNFKEQ. CDR3 in DNA: TGTGCCAGCAGCCAACCCTCCGGACAGGGAGGGGGGGTGGAAGCTTTCTTT. Its protein product is CASSQPSGQGGGVEAFF.

This chain connects TRBV9 to TRBJ2-7; D is ambiguous. Germline CDR1 SGDLS, CDR2 YYNGEE. This CDR3 has 14 amino acids. V was trimmed by 0 bases and J by 2 bases, leaving 9 bases between them. The DNA of the CDR3 is TGTGCCAGCAGCGTAGAGAGCTCCGCCTACGAGCAGTACTTC. Amino acid sequence: CASSVESSAYEQYF.

The chain carries TRBV19 and TRBJ1-6; D is uncertain. Trimming took 2 bases from V and 9 from J, leaving 11 bases between them. Germline CDR1 reads LNHDA; CDR2 reads SQIVND (reference sequence). The length of the CDR3 is 14 residues. The CDR3 DNA reads TGTGCCAGTAGTATATCGGAGGGTACTTCACCCCTCCACTTT. Protein product: CASSISEGTSPLHF. The whole variable domain, filled in from reference TRBV19 and TRBJ1-6, reads DGGITQSPKYLFRKEGQNVTLSCEQNLNHDAMYWYRQDPGQGLRLIYYSQIVNDFQKGDIAEGYSVSREKKESFPLTVTSAQKNPTAFYLCASSISEGTSPLHFGNGTRLTVT.

The chain has TRBV6-6 and TRBJ2-1; 7 positions match TRBD2. The germline gives CDR1 MNHNY, CDR2 SVGAGI (reference sequence). The length of the CDR3 is 14 residues. The junction had 7 bases not matched to a gene; V was cut back by 7 bases and J by 4 bases. The CDR3 is CASTPRGNYNEQFF. DNA for the CDR3: TGTGCCAGCACCCCGCGGGGGAATTACAATGAGCAGTTCTTC.

This rearrangement joins TRBV5-6 to TRBJ1-5; a possible D gene is TRBD1 (5 bases). The V end was cut by 4 bases, the J end by 0 bases, with 14 bases between. This CDR3 has 16 amino acids. Germline CDR1 is SGHDT and CDR2 is YYEEEE. CDR3 DNA: TGTGCCAGCAGCGGGTCGGGACGGACTAGCAATCAGCCCCAGCATTTT. This codes for CASSGSGRTSNQPQHF. Full variable domain (rest looked up from reference TRBV5-6 and TRBJ1-5): DAGVTQSPTHLIKTRGQQVTLRCSPKSGHDTVSWYQQALGQGPQFIFQYYEEEERQRGNFPDRFSGHQFPNYSSELNVNALLLGDSALYLCASSGSGRTSNQPQHFGDGTRLSIL.

The chain couples TRBV19 to TRBJ2-7; 9 bases are a match to TRBD2. This CDR3 comprises 14 residues. V lost 7 bases to trimming and J lost 2 bases; unmatched junction nucleotides: 6. Germline V CDR1 and CDR2: LNHDA, SQIVND (reference sequence). CDR3 region: CASTSGVLPYEQYF. In DNA form, the CDR3 reads TGTGCCAGTACTAGCGGGGTCCTACCCTACGAGCAGTACTTC.

The V gene is TRBV28, the J gene TRBJ2-3; 9 nucleotides align to TRBD2. Germline V gives CDR1 MDHEN, CDR2 SYDVKM. V lost 6 bases to trimming and J lost 5 bases; unmatched junction nucleotides: 12. The CDR3 covers 16 residues. DNA of the CDR3: TGTGCCAGCAGCCCCGTGGAGCGGGGGGCGAGAGATACGCAGTATTTT. Protein: CASSPVERGARDTQYF.

This chain connects TRBV7-3 to TRBJ2-7, with 8 bases aligning to TRBD1. After removal of 5 bases from V and 2 bases from J, the junction contained 5 bases not matched to a gene. Germline V CDR1 and CDR2: SGHTA, FQGTGA. The CDR3 consists of 14 residues. CDR3 sequence reads: CASSPQGGAYEQYF. The CDR3 DNA follows: TGTGCCAGCAGCCCACAGGGGGGAGCCTACGAGCAGTACTTC.

The chain has TRBV7-2 and TRBJ1-3; D not certain. Germline CDR1 and CDR2: SGHTA and FQGNSA. This CDR3 region has 14 residues. The V end was cut by 5 bases, the J end by 2 bases, with 10 bases between. The CDR3 here is CASSPRAAGNTIYF. Written as DNA, the CDR3 is TGTGCCAGCAGCCCTCGAGCTGCTGGAAACACCATATATTTT.

The chain joins TRBV27 to TRBJ2-3, with D unresolved. V lost 6 bases, J lost 4 bases, and 23 bases lay in between. The CDR3 spans 17 residues. CDR1 and CDR2 from the germline V gene are MNHEY and SMNVEV (reference sequence). CDR3 sequence (DNA): TGTGCCAGCAGCCCCCGCCGGCAGTTTCGAAAGGCAGATACGCAGTATTTT. It specifies CASSPRRQFRKADTQYF.

The CDR3 nucleotides are TGTGCCAGCACCGCAGGGGGCGCGGGAGCTTTCTTT. This gives the protein CASTAGGAGAFF. This chain links TRBV6-5 with TRBJ1-1; 8 nucleotides agree with TRBD1. The germline V gene encodes CDR1 MNHEY and CDR2 SVGAGI. Trimming cost V 7 bases and J 10 bases; bases outside gene matches: 8. The CDR3 has 12 residues.

The CDR3 bases are TGTGCCAGCAGCCAAGATGGACGGAGGGCCGAGATTTTAGCTAACTATGGCTACACCTTC. Its translation: CASSQDGRRAEILANYGYTF. The chain employs TRBV4-2 and TRBJ1-2; D remains ambiguous. The CDR3 is 20 amino acids. Deletions cut 0 bases from V and 0 bases from J, with 23 bases between. Germline V gene lookup returns CDR1 LGHNA and CDR2 YNFKEQ.

The chain couples TRBV15 to TRBJ1-2; the D gene is possibly TRBD1 (5 bases). Deletions cut 1 base from V and 3 bases from J, with 18 bases between. This CDR3 is built from 17 residues. Germline V gene lookup returns CDR1 LNHNV and CDR2 YYDKDF (reference sequence). CDR3 DNA sequence: TGTGCCACCAGCAGAGGAGGACGTCCCGGGGGGGACTATGGCTACACCTTC. This gives the protein CATSRGGRPGGDYGYTF.

The chain has TRBV9 and TRBJ2-2; TRBD1 is a possible D gene (6 bases). V was trimmed by 0 bases and J by 7 bases, leaving 13 bases between them. The germline V gene has CDR1 SGDLS and CDR2 YYNGEE. The CDR3 consists of 15 residues. CDR3 residues: CASSVDRVQGGELFF. The DNA for the CDR3 is TGTGCCAGCAGCGTAGACAGGGTTCAGGGCGGGGAGCTGTTTTTT.

The chain combines TRBV27 with TRBJ1-4, with D tentatively TRBD1 (6 bases). Germline CDR1 is MNHEY and CDR2 is SMNVEV (reference sequence). This CDR3 contains 14 residues. V lost 6 bases, J lost 7 bases, and 15 bases lay in between. CDR3 sequence reads: CASRFKGGGEKLFF. Written as DNA, the CDR3 is TGTGCCAGCAGATTCAAAGGGGGTGGTGAAAAACTGTTTTTT.

This clone appeared once. V and J are TRBV19 and TRBJ1-6; D is possibly TRBD1 (5 bases). The CDR3 totals 14 residues. Germline V gives CDR1 LNHDA, CDR2 SQIVND (reference sequence). Between the trimmed V and J ends, which lost 5 bases and 9 bases, there was a span of 14 bases. CDR3 DNA: TGTGCCAGTAGTCCTCGGGGGGTTGCTTCACCCCTCCACTTT. It translates to CASSPRGVASPLHF.

J is TRBJ2-3 and V is TRBV7-2, with TRBD1 matching over 9 bases. The CDR3 runs 14 residues. The germline V gene has CDR1 SGHTA and CDR2 FQGNSA. The trim removed 5 bases at V and 4 bases at J, leaving 4 bases unmatched. CDR3 sequence reads: CASSRDRVSDTQYF. As DNA, the CDR3 is TGTGCCAGCAGCCGGGACAGGGTGTCAGATACGCAGTATTTT.

The chain links TRBV7-9 to TRBJ1-1, with TRBD1 as a possible D gene (5 bases). With 8 bases removed from V and 6 bases from J, the gap between germline ends came to 19 bases. CDR1 SEHNR and CDR2 FQNEAQ come from the germline V gene (reference sequence). The CDR3 consists of 14 residues. CDR3 coding DNA: TGTGCCAGCCTTGAGATGGGGGTAGCGGCTGAAGCTTTCTTT. Its protein product is CASLEMGVAAEAFF.

This chain links TRBV4-2 with TRBJ2-7; weak D call: TRBD2 (6 bases). Per the germline V gene, CDR1 is LGHNA and CDR2 is YNFKEQ. V dropped 2 bases and J dropped 4 bases, with 12 bases sitting between them. The CDR3 runs 14 residues. CDR3 amino acids: CASSQWDGGYEQYF. The CDR3, as DNA: TGTGCCAGCAGCCAATGGGACGGGGGATACGAGCAGTACTTC.

The chain carries TRBV19 and TRBJ1-5; possible D gene TRBD1, 5 bases. In germline, CDR1 is LNHDA, CDR2 SQIVND (reference sequence). The CDR3 contains 14 residues. The V and J ends lost 3 bases and 7 bases respectively, with 13 bases between them. The DNA for the CDR3 is TGTGCCAGTAGTATGGGCTCGGGGGGGCAGCCCCAGCATTTT. This gives the protein CASSMGSGGQPQHF.

The chain couples TRBV9 to TRBJ2-1; 10 positions match TRBD1. Germline CDR1 and CDR2: SGDLS and YYNGEE. V trimming: 3 bases; J trimming: 0 bases; junction bases outside the gene matches: 15. The CDR3 extends over 20 amino acids. The CDR3 is CASSAGTGVNWGDSYNEQFF. The CDR3, as DNA: TGTGCCAGCAGCGCGGGGACAGGGGTAAACTGGGGGGACTCCTACAATGAGCAGTTCTTC.

V and J are TRBV9 and TRBJ1-4; a weak D match, TRBD1 (6 bases). Germline V gives CDR1 SGDLS, CDR2 YYNGEE. This CDR3 is 15 amino acids long. Trimming took 4 bases from V and 8 from J, leaving 18 bases between them. The CDR3 DNA is TGTGCCAGCAGCCTTCAGACAGGTTTGAGGGAAAAACTGTTTTTT. It specifies CASSLQTGLREKLFF.

The table lists this clone with a count of one. The chain is built from TRBV7-3 and TRBJ1-1; perhaps TRBD1 as D (6 bases). CDR1 and CDR2 from the germline V gene are SGHTA and FQGTGA. The V and J ends lost 5 bases and 2 bases respectively, with 12 bases between them. The CDR3 contains 14 residues. This CDR3 reads CASSVPGQNTEAFF. CDR3 nucleotide sequence: TGTGCCAGCAGCGTCCCGGGACAAAACACTGAAGCTTTCTTT.

This clone was counted a single time. This chain links TRBV12-3 or TRBV12-4 with TRBJ1-1, with D perhaps matching TRBD1 (5 bases). There are 12 residues in the CDR3. V was cut by 8 bases and J by 1 base, with 8 bases left in between. CDR3 sequence reads: CASGAANTEAFF. CDR3 in DNA: TGTGCCAGCGGGGCGGCGAACACTGAAGCTTTCTTT.

V is TRBV14 and J is TRBJ1-6, with D tentatively TRBD1 (5 bases). The germline V gene encodes CDR1 SGHDN and CDR2 FVKESK. V gave up 1 base and J gave up 4 bases, with 8 bases separating them. CDR3 size: 15 residues. CDR3 region: CASSQGGWYNSPLHF. As DNA, the CDR3 is TGTGCCAGCAGCCAAGGGGGCTGGTATAATTCACCCCTCCACTTT.

The chain joins TRBV21-1 to TRBJ2-1; TRBD2, as called in the table, went unchecked against the DNA. TRBV21-1 is shown as a pseudogene. This CDR3 region has 11 residues. In DNA form, the CDR3 reads TGTGCCAGCAGCAAAGACGGTGAGCAGTTCTTC. Its protein is CASSKDGEQFF.

This clone was seen only once. The chain has TRBV28 and TRBJ1-3; no clear D gene. The V end was cut by 5 bases, the J end by 4 bases, with 15 bases between. Germline lookup yields CDR1 MDHEN and CDR2 SYDVKM. CDR3 length equals 15 residues. The CDR3 loop is CASSPTLTGGNTIYF. CDR3 DNA: TGTGCCAGCAGTCCGACCCTTACGGGAGGAAACACCATATATTTT. Looking up the rest from reference TRBV28 and TRBJ1-3 gives the full variable domain: DVKVTQSSRYLVKRTGEKVFLECVQDMDHENMFWYRQDPGLGLRLIYFSYDVKMKEKGDIPEGYSVSREKKERFSLILESASTNQTSMYLCASSPTLTGGNTIYFGEGSWLTVV.

The gene calls are TRBV5-5 and TRBJ2-1; D gene uncertain. CDR1 SGHKS and CDR2 YYEKEE come from the germline V gene (reference sequence). The CDR3 has 11 amino acids. The ends were cut back, 4 bases at V and 6 bases at J, with 5 bases in the middle. CDR3 sequence (DNA): TGTGCCAGCAGCAGGCGCAATGAGCAGTTCTTC. Protein sequence: CASSRRNEQFF. Drawing the rest from reference TRBV5-5 and TRBJ2-1, the complete variable domain is DAGVTQSPTHLIKTRGQQVTLRCSPISGHKSVSWYQQVLGQGPQFIFQYYEKEERGRGNFPDRFSARQFPNYSSELNVNALLLGDSALYLCASSRRNEQFFGPGTRLTVL.

This sequence joins TRBV5-6 and TRBJ2-7, with TRBD2 matching 8 bases. Unmatched junction bases numbered 8, after V lost 3 bases and J lost 6 bases. CDR1 SGHDT and CDR2 YYEEEE come from the germline V gene. The CDR3 extends over 14 amino acids. CDR3 bases: TGTGCCAGCAGCTACGGGACTAGTTTTCGCGAGCAGTACTTC. This translates into CASSYGTSFREQYF.

The table lists this clone with a count of one. V usage is TRBV5-1 and J usage is TRBJ2-3; D is unresolved. The CDR3 loop spans 14 amino acids. Germline V gene data show CDR1 as SGHRS and CDR2 as YFSETQ. Trimming removed 4 bases at V and 1 base at J, with 10 bases between. CDR3 in DNA: TGCGCCAGCAGCCTTCGCCAGGGCACAGATACGCAGTATTTT. It codes for CASSLRQGTDTQYF.